The 25 T cell receptor beta chains below come from one sample, sequenced in a study of shared clonotypes between healthy human individuals. Method: immunoSEQ multiplex PCR; TCRdb's copy keeps in-frame clones and lacks some. The sample lists approximately 2,000,000 clones, about 90% occurring once. The sequenced sample consisted of naive CD4+ T cells from PBMCs. Indicated subset: CD45RA+ positively selected. The receptors stem from a man younger than 35 in good health. Some clones in this sample may be carry-over from other donors' samples.

The V call is TRBV10-2, the J call TRBJ2-1; no reliable D call. The CDR3 is 15 amino acids. Germline V gene data show CDR1 as WSHSY and CDR2 as SAAADI. V was clipped by 0 bases and J by 7 bases, with 13 bases between them. The CDR3 sequence: CASSESKAADNEQFF. The CDR3 DNA reads TGCGCCAGCAGTGAGTCGAAGGCAGCCGATAATGAGCAGTTCTTC.

The V gene is TRBV7-2, the J gene TRBJ2-2; D is undetermined. The CDR3 totals 16 residues. CDR1 and CDR2 from the germline V gene are SGHTA and FQGNSA. V was cut by 3 bases and J by 3 bases, with 14 bases left in between. CDR3 sequence reads: CASSLMMGSDTGELFF. The CDR3, as DNA: TGTGCCAGCAGCTTGATGATGGGGTCGGACACCGGGGAGCTGTTTTTT.

This sequence joins TRBV5-8 and TRBJ1-5; D gene ambiguous. There are 15 residues in the CDR3. CDR1 and CDR2 (germline): SGHTS, YDEGEE. Trimming took off 6 bases at V and 3 bases at J, with 16 bases between the two ends. The CDR3 spells CASNPEVGYNQPQHF. CDR3 DNA: TGTGCCAGCAACCCAGAGGTGGGGTACAATCAGCCCCAGCATTTT.

The rearrangement joins TRBV5-1 to TRBJ2-5, with 7 bases matching TRBD2. The CDR3 spans 14 residues. Looked up from germline, CDR1 is SGHRS and CDR2 is YFSETQ. J lost 5 bases, V lost 6 bases, and 10 bases had no gene match. Written as DNA, the CDR3 is TGCGCCAGCACCCTAGAGGGAGGGCGTGAGACCCAGTACTTC. Translated: CASTLEGGRETQYF.

The gene calls are TRBV29-1 and TRBJ2-3; unclear D gene. V was trimmed by 2 bases and J by 4 bases, leaving 7 bases between them. The CDR3 is 12 residues long. CDR1 and CDR2 (germline): SQVTM, ANQGSEA. The CDR3 sequence is CSVEKGADTQYF. The CDR3 DNA reads TGCAGCGTTGAAAAGGGCGCAGATACGCAGTATTTT.

This sequence joins TRBV5-4 and TRBJ2-7, with a weak D call TRBD2 (5 bases). Germline assignment: CDR1 SGHNT and CDR2 YYREEE (reference sequence). This CDR3 region has 15 residues. Trimming took off 4 bases at V and 4 bases at J, with 18 bases between the two ends. The CDR3 nucleotides read TGTGCCAGCAGCACCGGACTCGTGAGCTCTTACGAGCAGTACTTC. Protein: CASSTGLVSSYEQYF.

For this clone: Different DNA sequences within this sample yield the same CDR3. CDR3 amino acids: CAWRSGDTQYF. The CDR3, as DNA: TGTGCCTGGAGGAGTGGGGATACGCAGTATTTT. The genes are TRBV30 and TRBJ2-3, with D unclear. V was pared by 3 bases and J by 6 bases, with 7 bases between. The CDR3 is 11 residues long. The germline V gene has CDR1 GTSNPN and CDR2 SVGIG (reference sequence).

Regarding this clone: Other DNA sequences in the sample encode the same CDR3. V gene TRBV29-1 combines with J gene TRBJ1-2, with 11 bases aligning to TRBD1. The length of the CDR3 is 13 residues. Trimming at V came to 6 bases and at J to 8 bases, leaving 8 bases not matched to a gene. Germline CDR1 is SQVTM and CDR2 is ANQGSEA. The CDR3 nucleotides read TGCAGCGTAGGTTCGGGACAGGGGGACGGCTACACCTTC. As protein: CSVGSGQGDGYTF.

V gene TRBV2 combines with J gene TRBJ2-7; D ambiguous. Looked up from germline, CDR1 is SNHLY and CDR2 is FYNNEI. This CDR3 is 15 amino acids long. Trimming removed 7 bases from V and 4 bases from J, with 20 bases in between. CDR3 nucleotides: TGTGCCAGCACCCAGCCGGGTTCCAATGGGTACGAGCAGTACTTC. It specifies CASTQPGSNGYEQYF.

The V and J genes are TRBV5-1 and TRBJ2-1; 7 bases agree with TRBD2. This CDR3 has 15 residues. Looked up from germline, CDR1 is SGHRS and CDR2 is YFSETQ. The junction had 9 bases not matched to a gene; V was cut back by 4 bases and J by 5 bases. CDR3 coding DNA: TGCGCCAGCAGCGAGCGACTAGCTGCCCACAATGAGCAGTTCTTC. This translates into CASSERLAAHNEQFF.

The chain combines TRBV4-2 with TRBJ1-2, with D unresolved. V was trimmed by 5 bases and J by 4 bases, leaving 8 bases between them. The CDR3 covers 12 residues. The germline V gene has CDR1 LGHNA and CDR2 YNFKEQ. The CDR3 spells CASSTVSYGYTF. CDR3 nucleotides: TGTGCCAGCAGCACAGTGAGCTATGGCTACACCTTC.

The V gene is TRBV4-1, the J gene TRBJ2-3; unclear D gene. The V gene's germline CDR1 is MGHRA and CDR2 YSYEKL. This CDR3 is built from 14 residues. The V end lost 0 bases, the J end lost 1 base, and 5 bases lay between the germline ends. CDR3 protein: CASSQDWRTDTQYF. CDR3 sequence (DNA): TGCGCCAGCAGCCAAGATTGGCGCACAGATACGCAGTATTTT.

This sequence joins TRBV2 and TRBJ1-1; D is undetermined. CDR3 length: 14 amino acids. V lost 3 bases and J 0 bases, leaving 8 bases between the germline ends. CDR1 and CDR2 (germline): SNHLY, FYNNEI. CDR3 sequence reads: CASSEGSLNTEAFF. The CDR3 coding sequence is TGTGCCAGCAGTGAGGGCAGCCTGAACACTGAAGCTTTCTTT.

The V call is TRBV7-3, the J call TRBJ2-3; 7 bases agree with TRBD1. The junction had 11 bases not matched to a gene; V was cut back by 4 bases and J by 4 bases. Germline V gene lookup returns CDR1 SGHTA and CDR2 FQGTGA. The CDR3 has 16 residues. The chain's CDR3 is CASSSRGAGGADTQYF. Here the CDR3 DNA reads TGTGCCAGCAGCTCACGAGGGGCAGGGGGAGCAGATACGCAGTATTTT.

The rearrangement uses TRBV14 and TRBJ2-1, with unresolved D. CDR1 and CDR2 (germline): SGHDN, FVKESK. Deletions cut 0 bases from V and 3 bases from J, with 6 bases between. This CDR3 comprises 14 residues. CDR3 amino acids: CASSQDPVYNEQFF. The CDR3 nucleotides read TGTGCCAGCAGCCAAGATCCAGTCTACAATGAGCAGTTCTTC. The whole variable domain, filled in from reference TRBV14 and TRBJ2-1, reads EAGVTQFPSHSVIEKGQTVTLRCDPISGHDNLYWYRRVMGKEIKFLLHFVKESKQDESGMPNNRFLAERTGGTYSTLKVQPAELEDSGVYFCASSQDPVYNEQFFGPGTRLTVL.

The CDR3 sequence: CATSKTSGRPSDTQYF. The DNA for the CDR3 is TGTGCCACCAGCAAAACTAGCGGGAGACCGTCGGATACGCAGTATTTT. The chain couples TRBV15 to TRBJ2-3; 11 nucleotides line up with TRBD2. Per the germline V gene, CDR1 is LNHNV and CDR2 is YYDKDF (reference sequence). The CDR3 totals 16 residues. V trimming: 4 bases; J trimming: 6 bases; junction bases outside the gene matches: 9. The whole variable domain, filled in from reference TRBV15 and TRBJ2-3, reads DAMVIQNPRYQVTQFGKPVTLSCSQTLNHNVMYWYQQKSSQAPKLLFHYYDKDFNNEADTPDNFQSRRPNTSFCFLDIRSPGLGDTAMYLCATSKTSGRPSDTQYFGPGTRLTVL.

This chain joins TRBV5-4 and TRBJ2-5, with 8 bases matching TRBD1. CDR3 size: 15 residues. Germline V lookup: CDR1 SGHNT, CDR2 YYREEE (reference sequence). The trim removed 4 bases at V and 4 bases at J, leaving 9 bases unmatched. The DNA of the CDR3 is TGTGCCAGCAGCCCGGCCGGACAGGGAGGAGAGACCCAGTACTTC. Translated, it gives CASSPAGQGGETQYF.

As concerns this clone: In the same sample, other DNA sequences code for this CDR3. This sequence joins TRBV5-1 and TRBJ2-1; D is perhaps TRBD1 or TRBD2 (5 bases each). The length of the CDR3 is 13 residues. The germline gives CDR1 SGHRS, CDR2 YFSETQ. V gave up 2 bases and J gave up 5 bases, with 8 bases separating them. The CDR3 reads CASSLGTDNEQFF. Here the CDR3 DNA reads TGCGCCAGCAGCTTAGGGACGGACAATGAGCAGTTCTTC.

The chain employs TRBV7-9 and TRBJ2-2, with D tentatively TRBD1 or TRBD2 (6 bases each). Germline assignment: CDR1 SEHNR and CDR2 FQNEAQ (reference sequence). V lost 2 bases, J lost 10 bases, and 20 bases lay in between. The CDR3 extends over 16 amino acids. The CDR3 nucleotides read TGTGCCAGCAGCTTACTCGGCCTAGGGGGGATGGTGGAGCTGTTTTTT. It translates to CASSLLGLGGMVELFF.

J is TRBJ2-1 and V is TRBV5-1; 16 bases map to TRBD2. This CDR3 is 18 amino acids long. Germline CDR1 reads SGHRS; CDR2 reads YFSETQ. J gave up 3 bases and V 4 bases, and 7 bases lay outside the gene matches. The CDR3 loop reads CASSKTGTSGRDYNEQFF. CDR3 DNA: TGCGCCAGCAGCAAGACCGGGACTAGCGGGAGGGACTACAATGAGCAGTTCTTC.

The genes are TRBV7-2 and TRBJ2-2; 7 bases agree with TRBD2. V lost 1 base and J lost 8; bases outside the gene matches: 1. CDR1 SGHTA and CDR2 FQGNSA come from the germline V gene. There are 13 residues in the CDR3. The CDR3 DNA is TGTGCCAGCAGCTTAGTCGGGAGGGGGGAGCTGTTTTTT. Translating gives CASSLVGRGELFF.

A note on this clone: This sample also contains other DNA sequences that code for the same CDR3. The chain has TRBV6-1 and TRBJ1-1, with D maybe TRBD1 (5 bases). Germline loops: CDR1 MNHNS, CDR2 SASEGT. Between the trimmed V and J ends, which lost 2 bases and 0 bases, there was a span of 10 bases. CDR3 length: 15 amino acids. This CDR3 is CASSERGSLNTEAFF. Written as DNA, the CDR3 is TGTGCCAGCAGTGAACGGGGCAGCTTGAACACTGAAGCTTTCTTT.

J is TRBJ1-4 and V is TRBV14; perhaps TRBD1 as D (6 bases). Germline CDR1 is SGHDN and CDR2 is FVKESK. V dropped 4 bases and J dropped 3 bases, with 12 bases sitting between them. This CDR3 comprises 15 residues. The CDR3 DNA sequence: TGTGCCAGCAGCCTAAGGACAGCTCCTAATGAAAAACTGTTTTTT. This sequence encodes CASSLRTAPNEKLFF.

This clone was picked up one time. V is TRBV10-3 and J is TRBJ2-2, with 7 bases that match TRBD1. This CDR3 is 18 amino acids long. Germline values: CDR1 ENHRY, CDR2 SYGVKD. V was clipped by 5 bases and J by 0 bases; unmatched bases: 12. The CDR3: CAISLTITGETNTGELFF. The CDR3 DNA follows: TGTGCCATCAGTCTCACTATTACAGGGGAAACGAACACCGGGGAGCTGTTTTTT.

The J gene is TRBJ2-3, the V gene TRBV7-2; D may correspond to TRBD1 or TRBD2 (5 bases each). CDR1 is SGHTA, CDR2 FQGNSA, per germline. Trimming left V 5 bases short and J 2 bases short, with 17 bases between. The CDR3 is 16 amino acids. CDR3 residues: CASSGPGTHITDTQYF. CDR3 sequence (DNA): TGTGCCAGCAGCGGACCCGGGACCCACATCACAGATACGCAGTATTTT.